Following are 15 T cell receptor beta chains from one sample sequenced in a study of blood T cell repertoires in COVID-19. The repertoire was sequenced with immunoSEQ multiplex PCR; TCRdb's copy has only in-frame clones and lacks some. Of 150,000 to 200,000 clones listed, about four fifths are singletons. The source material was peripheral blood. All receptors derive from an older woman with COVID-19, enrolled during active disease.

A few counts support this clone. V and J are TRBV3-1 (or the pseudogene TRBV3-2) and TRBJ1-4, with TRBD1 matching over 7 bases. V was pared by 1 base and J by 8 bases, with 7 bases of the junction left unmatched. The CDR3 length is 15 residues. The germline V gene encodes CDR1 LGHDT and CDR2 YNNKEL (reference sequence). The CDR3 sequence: CASSQARGPQEKLFF. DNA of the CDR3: TGTGCCAGCAGCCAAGCGAGGGGGCCACAAGAAAAACTGTTTTTT.

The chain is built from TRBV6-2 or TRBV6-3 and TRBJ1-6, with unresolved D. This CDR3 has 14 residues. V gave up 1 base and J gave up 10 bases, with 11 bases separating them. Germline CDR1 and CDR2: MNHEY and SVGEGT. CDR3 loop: CASSYYSGGSPLHF. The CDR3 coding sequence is TGTGCCAGCAGTTACTACTCAGGAGGGTCACCCCTCCACTTT.

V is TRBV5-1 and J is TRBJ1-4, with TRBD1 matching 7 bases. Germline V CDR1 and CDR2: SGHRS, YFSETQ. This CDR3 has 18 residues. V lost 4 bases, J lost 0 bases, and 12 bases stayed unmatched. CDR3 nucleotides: TGCGCCAGCAGCCAACCCCGGGACAGCCTTGCAACTAATGAAAAACTGTTTTTT. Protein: CASSQPRDSLATNEKLFF. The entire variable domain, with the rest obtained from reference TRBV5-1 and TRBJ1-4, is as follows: KAGVTQTPRYLIKTRGQQVTLSCSPISGHRSVSWYQQTPGQGLQFLFEYFSETQRNKGNFPGRFSGRQFSNSRSEMNVSTLELGDSALYLCASSQPRDSLATNEKLFFGSGTQLSVL.

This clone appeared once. The CDR3 here is CASSLGTTGVSYGYTF. The CDR3 DNA is TGTGCCAGCAGCTTAGGCACGACAGGGGTCAGCTATGGCTACACCTTC. The chain couples TRBV13 to TRBJ1-2; TRBD1 aligns across 8 bases. The CDR3 runs to 16 residues. Unmatched junction bases numbered 7, after V lost 0 bases and J lost 4 bases. Germline V lookup: CDR1 PRHDT, CDR2 FYEKMQ (reference sequence).

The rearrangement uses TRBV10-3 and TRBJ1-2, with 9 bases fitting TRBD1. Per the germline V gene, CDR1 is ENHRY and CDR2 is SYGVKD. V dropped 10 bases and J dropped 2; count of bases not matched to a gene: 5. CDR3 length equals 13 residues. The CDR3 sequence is CATQQGANYGYTF. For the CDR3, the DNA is TGTGCCACCCAACAGGGGGCGAACTATGGCTACACCTTC.

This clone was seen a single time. The CDR3 nucleotides read TGTGCCAGCAAACGACAGGGCACCTACGAGCAGTACTTC. Translating gives CASKRQGTYEQYF. This chain connects TRBV6-5 to TRBJ2-7, with 7 positions matching TRBD1. In germline, CDR1 is MNHEY, CDR2 SVGAGI. The CDR3 is 13 residues long. The J segment lost 2 bases and the V segment lost 7 bases, leaving 5 bases of the junction unmatched.

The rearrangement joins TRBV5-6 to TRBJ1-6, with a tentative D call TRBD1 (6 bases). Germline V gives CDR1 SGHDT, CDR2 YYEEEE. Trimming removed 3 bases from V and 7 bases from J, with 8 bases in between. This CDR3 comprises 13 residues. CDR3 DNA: TGTGCCAGCAGCTCAGGGGTGAATTCACCCCTCCACTTT. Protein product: CASSSGVNSPLHF.

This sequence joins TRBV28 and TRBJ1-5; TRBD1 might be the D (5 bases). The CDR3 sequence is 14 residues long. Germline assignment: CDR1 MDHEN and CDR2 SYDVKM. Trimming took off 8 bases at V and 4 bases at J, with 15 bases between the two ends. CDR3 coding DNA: TGTGCCAGCTTCCCTCGGGGGTGGAATCAGCCCCAGCATTTT. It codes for CASFPRGWNQPQHF.

The CDR3 sequence is CASSPTSGGSETQYF. In DNA form, the CDR3 reads TGTGCCAGCAGCCCGACTAGCGGGGGTAGTGAGACCCAGTACTTC. The V call is TRBV3-1 (or the pseudogene TRBV3-2), the J call TRBJ2-5, with 12 bases matching TRBD2. The J segment lost 5 bases and the V segment lost 4 bases, leaving 5 bases of the junction unmatched. CDR1 and CDR2 from the germline V gene are LGHDT and YNNKEL (reference sequence). CDR3 size: 15 residues.

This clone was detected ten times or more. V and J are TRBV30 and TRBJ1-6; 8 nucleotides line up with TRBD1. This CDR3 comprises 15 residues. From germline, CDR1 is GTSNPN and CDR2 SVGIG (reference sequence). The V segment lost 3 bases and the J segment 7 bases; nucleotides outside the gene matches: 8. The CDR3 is CAWRKDRAKNSPLHF. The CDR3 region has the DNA TGTGCCTGGAGGAAGGACAGGGCGAAGAATTCACCCCTCCACTTT.

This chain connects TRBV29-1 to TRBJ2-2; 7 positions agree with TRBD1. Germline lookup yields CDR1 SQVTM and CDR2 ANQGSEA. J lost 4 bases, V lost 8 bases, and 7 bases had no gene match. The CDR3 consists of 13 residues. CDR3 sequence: CSSRQGFTGELFF. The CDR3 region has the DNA TGCAGCAGCCGACAGGGATTCACCGGGGAGCTGTTTTTT.

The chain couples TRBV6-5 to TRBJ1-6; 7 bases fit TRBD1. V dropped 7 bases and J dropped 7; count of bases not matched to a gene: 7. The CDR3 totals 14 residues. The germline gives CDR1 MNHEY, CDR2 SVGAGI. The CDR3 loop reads CASTLTGTNSPLHF. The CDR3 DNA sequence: TGTGCCAGCACCCTGACAGGGACCAATTCACCCCTCCACTTT.

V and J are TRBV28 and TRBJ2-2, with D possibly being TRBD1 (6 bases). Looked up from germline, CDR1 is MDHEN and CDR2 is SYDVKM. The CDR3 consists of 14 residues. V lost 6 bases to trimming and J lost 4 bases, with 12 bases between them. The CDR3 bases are TGTGCCAGCAGGATAGGGGGTGGCACCGGGGAGCTGTTTTTT. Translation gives CASRIGGGTGELFF.

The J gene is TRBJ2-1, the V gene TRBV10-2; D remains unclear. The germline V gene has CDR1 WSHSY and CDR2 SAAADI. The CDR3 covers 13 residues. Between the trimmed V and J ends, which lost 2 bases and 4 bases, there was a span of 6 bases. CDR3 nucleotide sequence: TGCGCCAGCAGTGAGCCCTCGTACAATGAGCAGTTCTTC. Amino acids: CASSEPSYNEQFF.

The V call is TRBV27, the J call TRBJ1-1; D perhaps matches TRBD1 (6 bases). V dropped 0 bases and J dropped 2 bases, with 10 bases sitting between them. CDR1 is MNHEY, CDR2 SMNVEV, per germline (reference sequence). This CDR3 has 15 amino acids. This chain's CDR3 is CASSLSGATNTEAFF. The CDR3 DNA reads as TGTGCCAGCAGTTTATCGGGGGCTACCAACACTGAAGCTTTCTTT.